This TCR beta chain came from a study of blood T cell repertoires in COVID-19 (dated by TCRdb to 2019 to 2021). At the level of the whole study: The collaborator samples originated in the United States, Italy and Spain and spanned the acute and convalescent phases of COVID-19. The prospective study material was composed of cDNA or gDNA derived from T cells, B-cell-depleted T cells, or PBMCs. Deeply sampled blood TCRbeta repertoires from subjects exposed to, actively infected with, or recovered from COVID-19 were included in the dataset. A freely available public database, intended as a resource for researchers studying the immune response to SARS-CoV-2, is where the repertoires were released. Samples came from the ongoing ImmuneRACE study (first 160 participants) plus 1,254 subjects from 6 global collaborators. Sample metadata almost always included a de-identified subject ID, COVID-19 status, age in years and sex. Where available, HLA class I and class II types were taken from metadata supplied by the sample provider and were not determined by assay-based typing.

A remark on this clone: No antigen is known for it. No per-base quality is available; no much larger clone lies one base away.

The immunoSEQ Assay, a bias-controlled multiplex PCR, was used to amplify TCRbeta CDR3 regions from genomic DNA. The paper's processing steps were these. The number of nucleated cells in each sample was estimated from the amplification of reference gene primers within the assay. To quantify the absolute abundance of each unique TCRbeta CDR3 rearrangement, sequence reads were collapsed and filtered. For each sample, productive Simpson clonality was calculated as the square root of Simpson's diversity index over productive rearrangements. TCRdb re-hosts the immuneACCESS table, in-frame sequences only. Its copies lack some clones; in the studies checked, an unresolved V gene accounts for under half of them, and the cause for the rest is not known. D and trimming were read from the DNA, whereas the V and J calls and clone size are those reported in that table. Here the sample has over 110,000 clones; around 88% occur a single time. The ten largest clones take up about 28% of the sample.

Overall results and qualifications from the work: The amount of clinical and demographic metadata varied by source and participant and was provided uncurated.

The collaborating institutions used their own protocols to collect whole blood in K2EDTA tubes. For TCRbeta analysis, collaborators shipped samples as frozen whole blood, isolated PBMCs, or DNA extracted from either of those sample types. The cysteine opens and the phenylalanine closes a CDR3 of 17 amino acids. Kept here is only the CDR3 DNA, which spans 51 bases and is read in frame from base 1. In the germline V gene, CDR1 corresponds to LGHNA and CDR2 to YNFKEQ. Here V drops 1 base and J drops 3 bases, and the junction holds 7 bases not matched to any gene. The rearranged chain carries TRBV4-2 and TRBJ2-5; 11 of the junction bases match TRBD2. Sequencing input: peripheral blood. The TCR comes from a human donor in a cohort sampled during active COVID-19. The CDR3 reads as follows: CASSQGISGGAEETQYF. The nucleotides read TGTGCCAGCAGCCAAGGAATTAGCGGGGGGGCAGAAGAGACCCAGTACTTC.